This T cell receptor (beta chain) appears in the sequencing data of a study of OX40 agonist ivuxolimab in advanced cancers. Study summary: In this cohort, patients received ivuxolimab, an agonistic anti-OX40 (CD134) antibody. Every patient in dose escalation had hepatocellular carcinoma, melanoma, renal cell or head and neck cancer. A male proportion of over 70% was recorded, with mean age about 54 years and range 23 to 79. Findings and limits, study-wide: Both CD4+ and CD8+ T cell populations in blood had undergone clonal expansion by week 6 at 0.1 to 3.0 mg/kg.

The assay was immunoSEQ multiplex PCR, and TCRdb's table has in-frame clones only and misses some. The table shows 60,000 to 85,000 clones, with 89% occurring only once. CDR1 and CDR2 from the germline V gene are LGHNA and YNFKEQ. The V end lost 6 bases, the J end lost 3 bases, and 15 bases lay between the germline ends. The CDR3 consists of 15 residues. This clone was observed once. Its antigen is unknown. This sample comprised CD4+ or CD8+ T cells sorted from blood, obtained in a trial of the OX40 agonist ivuxolimab. The clonotype comes from an adult with an advanced solid tumor such as melanoma, head and neck, liver or kidney cancer. The chain couples TRBV4-2 to TRBJ2-4; D remains unclear. CDR3 nucleotide sequence: TGTGCCAGCAGATTCGACCTCGTTGGCAAAAACATTCAGTACTTC. It codes for CASRFDLVGKNIQYF.